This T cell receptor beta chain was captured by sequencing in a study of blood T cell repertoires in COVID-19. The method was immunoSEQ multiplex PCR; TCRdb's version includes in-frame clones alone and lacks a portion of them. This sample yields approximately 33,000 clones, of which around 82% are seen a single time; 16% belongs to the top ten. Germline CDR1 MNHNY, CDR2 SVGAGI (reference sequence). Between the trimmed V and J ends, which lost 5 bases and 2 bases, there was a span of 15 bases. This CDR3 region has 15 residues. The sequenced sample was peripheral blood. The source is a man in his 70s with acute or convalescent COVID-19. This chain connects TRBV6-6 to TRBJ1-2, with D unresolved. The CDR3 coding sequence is TGTGCCAGCAGTCCGCCCGGCGCGGGAAACTATGGCTACACCTTC. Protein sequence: CASSPPGAGNYGYTF.